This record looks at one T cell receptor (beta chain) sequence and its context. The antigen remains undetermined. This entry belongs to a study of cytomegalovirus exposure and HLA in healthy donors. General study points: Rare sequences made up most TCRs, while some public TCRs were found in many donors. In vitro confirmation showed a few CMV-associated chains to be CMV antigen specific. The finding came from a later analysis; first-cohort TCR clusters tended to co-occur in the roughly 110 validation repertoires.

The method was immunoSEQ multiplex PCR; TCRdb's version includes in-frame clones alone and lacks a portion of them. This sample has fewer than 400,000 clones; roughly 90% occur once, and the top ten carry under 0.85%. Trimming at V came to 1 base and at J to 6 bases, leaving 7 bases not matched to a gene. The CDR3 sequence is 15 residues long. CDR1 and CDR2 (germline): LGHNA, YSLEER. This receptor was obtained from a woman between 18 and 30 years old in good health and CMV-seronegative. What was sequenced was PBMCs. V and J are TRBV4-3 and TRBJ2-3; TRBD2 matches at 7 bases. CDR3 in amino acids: CASSQGRLAVDTQYF. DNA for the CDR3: TGCGCCAGCAGCCAAGGTCGGCTAGCGGTTGATACGCAGTATTTT.